The 17 T cell receptor beta chains reported below all come from one sample, sequenced in a study of blood T cell repertoires in COVID-19. The data were produced by immunoSEQ multiplex PCR, yet TCRdb's version contains in-frame clones alone and is incomplete. The table has roughly 100,000 clones, 90% to 95% seen once. The sample was peripheral blood. The receptors here all came from a human donor in a cohort sampled during active COVID-19.

The chain combines TRBV7-2 with TRBJ2-7, with D perhaps TRBD2 (5 bases). The germline CDR1 and CDR2 sequences are SGHTA and FQGNSA. This CDR3 spans 15 amino acids. V lost 5 bases and J lost 0, with 14 bases in between. CDR3 sequence (DNA): TGTGCCAGCAGCGCCCAGCGGTCCAGCTCCTACGAGCAGTACTTC. As protein: CASSAQRSSSYEQYF.

V gene TRBV27 combines with J gene TRBJ1-4, with D unresolved. The CDR3 has 14 amino acids. Germline V gene sequence: CDR1 MNHEY, CDR2 SMNVEV (reference sequence). The germline V and J ends were trimmed by 4 bases and 4 bases, with 10 bases remaining between them. CDR3 protein: CASSWGGFNEKLFF. The CDR3 coding sequence is TGTGCCAGCAGTTGGGGAGGGTTTAATGAAAAACTGTTTTTT.

The chain uses TRBV19 and TRBJ2-1; D is unclear. V dropped 0 bases and J dropped 2 bases, with 11 bases sitting between them. Germline V gene data show CDR1 as LNHDA and CDR2 as SQIVND (reference sequence). The CDR3 spans 16 residues. The CDR3 sequence: CASSIDRQAPYNEQFF. The CDR3 nucleotides are TGTGCCAGTAGTATAGATCGGCAGGCCCCCTACAATGAGCAGTTCTTC.

This chain uses TRBV7-8 with TRBJ2-2; maybe TRBD2 (6 bases). CDR3 length: 14 amino acids. V was cut by 2 bases and J by 7 bases, with 11 bases left in between. Germline values: CDR1 SGHVS, CDR2 FQNEAQ. The CDR3 is CASSLQDYLGELFF. CDR3 in DNA: TGTGCCAGCAGCTTACAGGACTATCTCGGGGAGCTGTTTTTT. The variable domain in full, completed from reference TRBV7-8 and TRBJ2-2, reads GAGVSQSPRYKVAKRGQDVALRCDPISGHVSLFWYQQALGQGPEFLTYFQNEAQLDKSGLPSDRFFAERPEGSVSTLKIQRTQQEDSAVYLCASSLQDYLGELFFGEGSRLTVL.

The chain employs TRBV4-1 and TRBJ2-4; 11 bases fit TRBD1. The CDR3 runs 17 residues. V lost 2 bases to trimming and J lost 9 bases; unmatched junction nucleotides: 12. Germline V gene sequence: CDR1 MGHRA, CDR2 YSYEKL. CDR3 in amino acids: CASSQTGTGGAVGIQYF. The CDR3 DNA reads TGCGCCAGCAGCCAAACCGGGACAGGGGGTGCAGTGGGCATTCAGTACTTC.

Here the CDR3 DNA reads TGTGCCAGCAGTTTTTCGAGGAACTATGGCTACACCTTC. This codes for CASSFSRNYGYTF. V and J are TRBV12-3 or TRBV12-4 and TRBJ1-2; D is unclear. The length of the CDR3 is 13 residues. With 3 bases removed from V and 2 bases from J, the gap between germline ends came to 7 bases.

The chain employs TRBV27 and TRBJ2-7, with D perhaps TRBD2 (5 bases). V gave up 2 bases and J gave up 2 bases, with 22 bases separating them. CDR3 size: 18 residues. CDR1 and CDR2 (germline): MNHEY, SMNVEV (reference sequence). The CDR3 here is CASSLAGGAAFYAYEQYF. In DNA, the CDR3 is TGTGCCAGCAGTTTAGCCGGCGGAGCGGCTTTTTATGCCTACGAGCAGTACTTC.

The sample holds one count of this clone. The genes are TRBV28 and TRBJ1-1; D call uncertain. The ends were cut back, 3 bases at V and 0 bases at J, with 11 bases in the middle. Looked up from germline, CDR1 is MDHEN and CDR2 is SYDVKM. This CDR3 has 15 amino acids. The CDR3 loop is CASSFDRYMNTEAFF. The CDR3 DNA sequence: TGTGCCAGCAGTTTCGATCGTTACATGAACACTGAAGCTTTCTTT.

The V and J genes are TRBV29-1 and TRBJ2-7; 7 positions agree with TRBD1. The CDR3 has 13 amino acids. CDR1 is SQVTM and CDR2 is ANQGSEA in the germline V gene. V dropped 4 bases and J dropped 4; count of bases not matched to a gene: 7. This CDR3 reads CSVAGQSNYEQYF. In DNA form, the CDR3 reads TGCAGCGTTGCGGGACAGTCTAATTACGAGCAGTACTTC.

The chain recombines TRBV4-2 with TRBJ1-2; D call uncertain. The CDR3 runs to 15 residues. With 0 bases removed from V and 4 bases from J, the gap between germline ends came to 12 bases. CDR1 LGHNA and CDR2 YNFKEQ come from the germline V gene. CDR3 bases: TGTGCCAGCAGCCAAGATATCGGTGGTTCCTATGGCTACACCTTC. Amino acid sequence: CASSQDIGGSYGYTF.

The chain recombines TRBV27 with TRBJ2-7; tentatively, D is TRBD2 (6 bases). The CDR3 is 14 amino acids. The V and J ends lost 1 base and 1 base respectively, with 8 bases between them. Per germline, CDR1 MNHEY and CDR2 SMNVEV (reference sequence). CDR3 sequence reads: CASSLFGGSYEQYF. As DNA, the CDR3 is TGTGCCAGCAGTTTATTCGGGGGTTCCTACGAGCAGTACTTC.

The chain recombines TRBV19 with TRBJ2-7; 12 nucleotides align to TRBD1. Germline CDR1 and CDR2: LNHDA and SQIVND (reference sequence). Trimming at V came to 4 bases and at J to 4 bases, leaving 5 bases not matched to a gene. The CDR3 totals 15 residues. CDR3 residues: CASSTGTGGFYEQYF. CDR3 nucleotides: TGTGCCAGTAGTACCGGGACAGGGGGCTTTTACGAGCAGTACTTC.

The chain is built from TRBV19 and TRBJ2-1; 8 bases map to TRBD1. The length of the CDR3 is 14 residues. Losses at the gene ends were 5 bases for V and 7 bases for J; bases not matched to a gene: 7. Germline CDR1 LNHDA, CDR2 SQIVND (reference sequence). The CDR3 protein is CASSWSQGANEQFF. For the CDR3, the DNA is TGTGCCAGTAGTTGGTCGCAGGGGGCGAATGAGCAGTTCTTC.

The rearrangement uses TRBV7-2 and TRBJ1-1, with TRBD1 as a possible D gene (5 bases). The germline gives CDR1 SGHTA, CDR2 FQGNSA. This CDR3 is built from 13 residues. With 1 base removed from V and 10 bases from J, the gap between germline ends came to 13 bases. CDR3 DNA: TGTGCCAGCAGCTTAGTGGGTAGGGGCCCAGCTTTCTTT. Residues: CASSLVGRGPAFF.

V usage is TRBV27 and J usage is TRBJ2-2; possible D gene TRBD2, 6 bases. V lost 5 bases, J lost 1 base, and 14 bases lay in between. CDR3 length: 16 residues. Germline loops: CDR1 MNHEY, CDR2 SMNVEV (reference sequence). The CDR3 nucleotides read TGTGCCAGCAGTCAGCCGGGGACTGGGAACACCGGGGAGCTGTTTTTT. Encoded protein: CASSQPGTGNTGELFF.

The CDR3 loop reads CASSSPPTGEQFF. The DNA for the CDR3 is TGTGCCAGCAGCTCCCCCCCCACTGGTGAGCAGTTCTTC. V and J are TRBV6-2 or TRBV6-3 and TRBJ2-1; D is undetermined. The CDR3 consists of 13 residues. CDR1 MNHEY and CDR2 SVGEGT come from the germline V gene. Trimming took off 6 bases at V and 9 bases at J, with 15 bases between the two ends.

This chain links TRBV7-9 with TRBJ2-1; tentatively, D is TRBD2 (5 bases). Germline V lookup: CDR1 SEHNR, CDR2 FQNEAQ (reference sequence). This CDR3 has 15 amino acids. V dropped 1 base and J dropped 10 bases, with 17 bases sitting between them. The CDR3 reads CASSLGVVGAGEQFF. CDR3 sequence (DNA): TGTGCCAGCAGCTTAGGGGTGGTGGGAGCTGGGGAGCAGTTCTTC.